Following are 14 T cell receptor beta chains from one sample sequenced in a study of T cell repertoires in cytomegalovirus infection. Antigens for these TCRs are unknown. TCRdb itself ran the reads through MiXCR, one entry per CDR3 protein. The repertoire holds roughly 500,000 distinct CDR3 sequences, roughly a third seen once, with about a sixth in the top ten. The sample in question was cultured PBMCs, obtained from culture after CMV antigen stimulation. These receptors were obtained from a human donor in good health (CMV status not recorded). Some clones in this sample may be carry-over from other donors' samples.

This clonotype has more than one count but fewer than ten. The germline gene is not matched at one end of the junction; a read error may be the cause. The chain couples TRBV12-3 or TRBV12-4 to TRBJ1-5; TRBD1 might be the D (5 bases). The CDR3 totals 15 residues. The CDR3 DNA sequence: TGTGCCAGCAATTTATGGGGCATAAGTAACCAGCCCCAGCATTTT. Translating it yields CASNLWGISNQPQHF.

CDR3 nucleotide sequence: TGTGCCAGCAGCCCCCAGGGTGGCTACACCTTC. Translation: CASSPQGGYTF. V gene TRBV7-2 combines with J gene TRBJ1-2, with D possibly being TRBD1 (5 bases). This CDR3 has 11 amino acids. The germline gives CDR1 SGHTA, CDR2 FQGNSA. Trimming stripped 5 bases from V and 7 bases from J, with 8 bases between.

The chain links TRBV6-2 or TRBV6-3 to TRBJ1-5, with no clear D. Germline assignment: CDR1 MNHEY and CDR2 SVGEGT. There are 14 residues in the CDR3. V was cut by 2 bases and J by 5 bases, with 10 bases left in between. The CDR3 nucleotides read TGTGCCAGCAGTTACGCAATCAGCTATCAGCCCCAGCATTTT. Protein: CASSYAISYQPQHF.

Only a few counts were recorded for this clonotype. The rearrangement links TRBV29-1 to TRBJ2-1, with a possible D match to TRBD2 (5 bases). This CDR3 spans 15 amino acids. The germline gives CDR1 SQVTM, CDR2 ANQGSEA. Trimming shortened V by 8 bases and J by 9 bases, and 26 bases separated the two germline ends. The CDR3 DNA sequence: TGCAGCATTCCGTTGGCGGACTCCCCTACCGCTGAGCAGTTCTTC. Translating gives CSIPLADSPTAEQFF.

This clonotype has at least ten counts. V and J are TRBV7-2 and TRBJ2-6; TRBD2 is a possible D gene (5 bases). The germline V gene has CDR1 SGHTA and CDR2 FQGNSA. The germline V and J ends were trimmed by 1 base and 11 bases, with 12 bases remaining between them. This CDR3 is built from 14 residues. For the CDR3, the DNA is TGTGCCAGCAGCTTAGTTAGTTTCGGGGACGTCCTGACTTTC. It codes for CASSLVSFGDVLTF.

The chain combines TRBV5-6 with TRBJ1-5; no clear D gene. Germline lookup yields CDR1 SGHDT and CDR2 YYEEEE. This CDR3 is 14 amino acids long. Trimming removed 2 bases at V and 6 bases at J, with 12 bases between. The CDR3, as DNA: TGTGCCAGCAGCTTCGGCCCCGGTTCTCAGCCCCAGCATTTT. This translates into CASSFGPGSQPQHF.

In nucleotides, the CDR3 is TGCGCCAGCAGCCAAGGGACGGGTGGGGGCACAGATACGCAGTATTTT. Amino acids: CASSQGTGGGTDTQYF. The chain employs TRBV4-3 and TRBJ2-3; D remains unclear. This CDR3 is built from 16 residues. Trimming left V 1 base short and J 1 base short, with 12 bases between. Germline V gene sequence: CDR1 LGHNA, CDR2 YSLEER.

The chain has TRBV13 and TRBJ2-1; 15 bases are a match to TRBD2. Germline CDR1 reads PRHDT; CDR2 reads FYEKMQ (reference sequence). The CDR3 loop spans 16 amino acids. J was trimmed by 9 bases and V by 5 bases; bases with no gene match: 8. Here the CDR3 DNA reads TGTGCCAGCAGCCCACGGACTAGCGGGAGGGCCCTTGAGCAGTTCTTC. Protein product: CASSPRTSGRALEQFF.

This chain links TRBV28 with TRBJ1-2, with D perhaps TRBD1 (5 bases). There are 15 residues in the CDR3. Germline-derived CDR1 and CDR2 are MDHEN and SYDVKM. V was clipped by 3 bases and J by 6 bases, with 17 bases between them. CDR3: CASSFARGPTDGYTF. The DNA of the CDR3 is TGTGCCAGCAGTTTTGCAAGGGGTCCCACTGATGGCTACACCTTC.

This clonotype was recorded a few times. This chain joins TRBV7-8 and TRBJ2-7; 8 bases align to TRBD2. CDR3 length: 18 amino acids. Losses at the gene ends were 1 base for V and 4 bases for J; bases not matched to a gene: 15. From germline, CDR1 is SGHVS and CDR2 FQNEAQ. CDR3 in DNA: TGTGCCAGCAGCTTAGGGGTGCTAGCGGGTATCAATCAGTACGAGCAGTACTTC. Its translation: CASSLGVLAGINQYEQYF.

J is TRBJ2-1 and V is TRBV6-2 or TRBV6-3; 10 bases align to TRBD2. The V gene's germline CDR1 is MNHEY and CDR2 SVGEGT. There are 16 residues in the CDR3. With 6 bases clipped from V and 10 bases from J, the junction kept 15 bases outside the gene matches. CDR3 DNA: TGTGCCAGCAGACAGACTGGACTAGCGGCCCTTGGGGAGCAGTTCTTC. Residues: CASRQTGLAALGEQFF.

This clonotype has a handful of counts. V usage is TRBV12-3 or TRBV12-4 and J usage is TRBJ1-2; 11 nucleotides match TRBD1. This CDR3 region has 15 residues. The junction had 6 bases not matched to a gene; V was cut back by 5 bases and J by 4 bases. In nucleotides, the CDR3 is TGTGCCAGCAGTCCGGACAGGGGGCGCTTCTATGGCTACACCTTC. Its protein is CASSPDRGRFYGYTF.

The rearrangement uses TRBV7-9 and TRBJ1-2; D is uncertain. Germline CDR1 reads SEHNR; CDR2 reads FQNEAQ (reference sequence). Trimming pared 5 bases from V and 5 bases from J, leaving 9 bases between. CDR3 length equals 12 residues. The DNA for the CDR3 is TGTGCCAGCAGCGGAGATGAATATGGCTACACCTTC. It codes for CASSGDEYGYTF.

This clonotype has at least ten counts. V usage is TRBV7-2 and J usage is TRBJ2-3, with 14 bases matching TRBD2. Trimming removed 1 base from V and 2 bases from J; junction bases left unmatched: 2. This CDR3 has 17 residues. Germline CDR1 SGHTA, CDR2 FQGNSA. The CDR3 DNA reads TGTGCCAGCAGCTTAGGACTAGCGGGAGGGTACACAGATACGCAGTATTTT. Amino acid sequence: CASSLGLAGGYTDTQYF.